These 22 T cell receptor beta chains were sequenced from one sample in a study of T cells in localized non-small cell lung cancer. Assay used: immunoSEQ multiplex PCR; TCRdb lists only in-frame clones, some missing. The profile shows around 130,000 clones, roughly 90% of them singletons. This material consisted of peripheral blood, taken before any cancer treatment. These receptors all stem from a female donor over 55 with stage I lung adenocarcinoma.

The V gene is TRBV28, the J gene TRBJ2-1, with 8 bases aligning to TRBD1. CDR1 MDHEN and CDR2 SYDVKM come from the germline V gene. CDR3 length: 12 residues. The ends lost 4 bases at V and 12 bases at J; junction bases unmatched: 5. The CDR3, as DNA: TGTGCCAGCAGTTCAGTTGGGACAGGGCAGTTCTTC. Its protein is CASSSVGTGQFF.

V is TRBV10-3 and J is TRBJ2-3, with D perhaps assigned TRBD1 or TRBD2 (5 bases each). V lost 3 bases and J 2 bases, leaving 9 bases between the germline ends. The CDR3 sequence is 14 residues long. Germline assignment: CDR1 ENHRY and CDR2 SYGVKD. CDR3 in amino acids: CAISDRGDTDTQYF. The CDR3 DNA is TGTGCCATCAGTGATAGAGGGGACACAGATACGCAGTATTTT.

The chain couples TRBV5-4 to TRBJ1-4; D ambiguous. CDR1 and CDR2 from the germline V gene are SGHNT and YYREEE (reference sequence). The CDR3 is made up of 14 amino acids. The V end was cut by 4 bases, the J end by 0 bases, with 7 bases between. The CDR3 sequence: CASSPDATNEKLFF. DNA of the CDR3: TGTGCCAGCAGCCCAGACGCAACTAATGAAAAACTGTTTTTT.

The table lists this clone with a count of one. In DNA form, the CDR3 reads TGTGCCAGCAGCTTGGATACTGGGGCAGATACGCAGTATTTT. This encodes CASSLDTGADTQYF. The chain recombines TRBV5-4 with TRBJ2-3; D is uncertain. CDR3 size: 14 residues. Germline CDR1 reads SGHNT; CDR2 reads YYREEE (reference sequence). V lost 0 bases, J lost 4 bases, and 9 bases lay in between.

The rearrangement uses TRBV15 and TRBJ1-3; 7 bases align to TRBD1. From germline, CDR1 is LNHNV and CDR2 YYDKDF (reference sequence). V trimming: 0 bases; J trimming: 1 base; junction bases outside the gene matches: 6. CDR3 length: 17 residues. The CDR3 reads CATSRDFGTASGNTIYF. As DNA, the CDR3 is TGTGCCACCAGCAGAGATTTTGGGACAGCTTCTGGAAACACCATATATTTT.

The chain has TRBV6-1 and TRBJ2-7, with 7 nucleotides matching TRBD1. Germline V gene data show CDR1 as MNHNS and CDR2 as SASEGT. After removal of 8 bases from V and 3 bases from J, the junction contained 13 bases not matched to a gene. CDR3 length: 15 residues. The CDR3 DNA reads as TGTGCCAGCCTCACGGAAAAGACAGGGAGCTACGAGCAGTACTTC. Amino acid sequence: CASLTEKTGSYEQYF.

The genes are TRBV19 and TRBJ2-5; D is undetermined. V lost 2 bases to trimming and J lost 6 bases, with 10 bases between them. Germline values: CDR1 LNHDA, CDR2 SQIVND (reference sequence). The length of the CDR3 is 13 residues. DNA for the CDR3: TGTGCCAGTAGTATATATGTCAGTAAGACCCAGTACTTC. The encoded protein is CASSIYVSKTQYF.

The rearrangement uses TRBV15 and TRBJ1-1; no clear D. The length of the CDR3 is 13 residues. Per germline, CDR1 LNHNV and CDR2 YYDKDF (reference sequence). The V gene lost 1 base and the J gene lost 3 bases, with 6 bases spanning the gap. As DNA, the CDR3 is TGTGCCACCAGCAGAGGGGTGGACACTGAAGCTTTCTTT. This codes for CATSRGVDTEAFF.

The rearrangement uses TRBV6-6 and TRBJ1-2; D possibly corresponds to TRBD1 (6 bases). This CDR3 is 12 amino acids long. Germline V gene lookup returns CDR1 MNHNY and CDR2 SVGAGI (reference sequence). V lost 8 bases, J lost 3 bases, and 10 bases lay in between. Here the CDR3 reads CASSQGDYGYTF. The CDR3 DNA sequence: TGTGCCAGCTCACAGGGAGACTATGGCTACACCTTC.

This clone has only one observation. V gene TRBV28 combines with J gene TRBJ1-2; D gene ambiguous. The CDR3 contains 13 residues. The V gene lost 2 bases and the J gene lost 7 bases, with 11 bases spanning the gap. CDR1 and CDR2 (germline): MDHEN, SYDVKM. The CDR3 bases are TGTGCCAGCAGTTTAGGGGTCGTAAGTGGCTACACCTTC. The encoded protein is CASSLGVVSGYTF.

The chain uses TRBV11-3 and TRBJ2-3; 12 nucleotides match TRBD1. The CDR3 spans 14 residues. Germline V gene lookup returns CDR1 SGHNT and CDR2 YENEEA. The V and J ends lost 8 bases and 3 bases, in that order; junction bases with no gene match: 3. The chain's CDR3 is CASGTGGTTDTQYF. The CDR3 coding sequence is TGTGCCAGCGGGACAGGGGGCACGACAGATACGCAGTATTTT.

V gene TRBV29-1 combines with J gene TRBJ1-1; the D gene is possibly TRBD1 (6 bases). Trimming took off 2 bases at V and 0 bases at J, with 16 bases between the two ends. The CDR3 runs to 16 residues. Germline V lookup: CDR1 SQVTM, CDR2 ANQGSEA. The CDR3 region is CSVEQSGAWVNTEAFF. The CDR3 region has the DNA TGCAGCGTTGAACAATCGGGGGCCTGGGTGAACACTGAAGCTTTCTTT.

This clone appeared once. The genes are TRBV5-4 and TRBJ2-3; a possible D gene is TRBD1 (6 bases). The CDR3 runs to 15 residues. Germline CDR1 is SGHNT and CDR2 is YYREEE (reference sequence). V was cut by 2 bases and J by 8 bases, with 18 bases left in between. In nucleotides, the CDR3 is TGTGCCAGCAGCTTAGCTGATACGGGACAAGTTACGCAGTATTTT. Protein: CASSLADTGQVTQYF.

This chain connects TRBV28 to TRBJ2-5; D is unclear. Trimming stripped 8 bases from V and 2 bases from J, with 6 bases between. From germline, CDR1 is MDHEN and CDR2 SYDVKM. This CDR3 contains 11 residues. In nucleotides, the CDR3 is TGTGCCAGCGGGCAGCAAGAGACCCAGTACTTC. It translates to CASGQQETQYF.

The chain recombines TRBV5-8 with TRBJ2-7; D is unclear. The CDR3 has 12 amino acids. Trimming shortened V by 2 bases and J by 4 bases, and 7 bases separated the two germline ends. CDR1 SGHTS and CDR2 YDEGEE come from the germline V gene. The CDR3 DNA is TGTGCCAGCAGCTTTCATGTTTACGAGCAGTACTTC. This sequence encodes CASSFHVYEQYF.

The chain employs TRBV6-1 and TRBJ2-7; TRBD2 matches at 13 bases. V lost 4 bases, J lost 2 bases, and 5 bases stayed unmatched. The CDR3 spans 16 residues. Germline CDR1 MNHNS, CDR2 SASEGT. CDR3 DNA sequence: TGTGCCAGCAGTGGGGGGACTAGCGGGAAAGCCTACGAGCAGTACTTC. It codes for CASSGGTSGKAYEQYF.

The chain is built from TRBV9 and TRBJ2-1; 10 nucleotides align to TRBD2. Germline lookup yields CDR1 SGDLS and CDR2 YYNGEE. This CDR3 has 21 residues. J gave up 1 base and V 1 base, and 17 bases lay outside the gene matches. CDR3 amino acids: CASSVLPGSSGRASSYNEQFF. The CDR3 DNA is TGTGCCAGCAGCGTACTCCCCGGGTCAAGCGGGAGGGCCTCGTCCTACAATGAGCAGTTCTTC.

V usage is TRBV28 and J usage is TRBJ1-3; a weak D match, TRBD1 (5 bases). The length of the CDR3 is 15 residues. Trimming left V 2 bases short and J 4 bases short, with 12 bases between. Germline values: CDR1 MDHEN, CDR2 SYDVKM. The CDR3 bases are TGTGCCAGCAGTTTACAGTCAGGGATCGGAAACACCATATATTTT. This codes for CASSLQSGIGNTIYF.

The rearrangement uses TRBV10-3 and TRBJ1-1; D perhaps matches TRBD1 (5 bases). This CDR3 spans 16 amino acids. CDR1 is ENHRY and CDR2 is SYGVKD in the germline V gene. V was clipped by 2 bases and J by 1 base, with 14 bases between them. For the CDR3, the DNA is TGTGCCATCAGTGAGGCAAGGGACCTCGGGAACACTGAAGCTTTCTTT. This sequence encodes CAISEARDLGNTEAFF.

This clone was seen a handful of times. V is TRBV28 and J is TRBJ2-7; no clear D gene. Trimming stripped 5 bases from V and 2 bases from J, with 10 bases between. Germline V gives CDR1 MDHEN, CDR2 SYDVKM. This CDR3 is built from 13 residues. The CDR3 region has the DNA TGTGCCAGCAGTGAGGCTGTTACCTACGAGCAGTACTTC. Translating it yields CASSEAVTYEQYF.

Here the CDR3 DNA reads TGCGCCAGCAGGGCGGGACTAGCGGGCCCCGGGGATACGCAGTATTTT. Its translation is CASRAGLAGPGDTQYF. The chain joins TRBV10-2 to TRBJ2-3, with 12 bases aligning to TRBD2. The germline V gene encodes CDR1 WSHSY and CDR2 SAAADI. The CDR3 loop spans 16 amino acids. The trim removed 6 bases at V and 6 bases at J, leaving 10 bases unmatched.

The chain has TRBV14 and TRBJ2-5; 7 positions agree with TRBD1. This CDR3 is 14 amino acids long. J gave up 2 bases and V 4 bases, and 4 bases lay outside the gene matches. Germline loops: CDR1 SGHDN, CDR2 FVKESK. The CDR3 here is CASSRRQGQETQYF. CDR3 DNA: TGTGCCAGCAGCCGCCGACAGGGACAAGAGACCCAGTACTTC.